This T cell receptor (beta chain) was identified during a study of blood T cell repertoires in COVID-19. Study at large: Samples of COVID-19 (acute and convalescent) were obtained from the United States, Italy and Spain.

CDR1 SEHNR and CDR2 FQNEAQ come from the germline V gene (reference sequence). With 6 bases clipped from V and 7 bases from J, the junction kept 9 bases outside the gene matches. This CDR3 region has 16 residues. The data were produced by immunoSEQ multiplex PCR, yet TCRdb's version contains in-frame clones alone and is incomplete. The profile shows some 350,000 clones, about 88% of them singletons. Participants were aged roughly 18 to 90 years, lived in roughly 25 US areas, and enrolled virtually. Categorization into cohorts depended on clinical history that participants reported. This TCR came from a young woman who had recovered from COVID-19. The specimen sequenced was PBMCs or T cells enriched from blood (not recorded which). The genes are TRBV7-9 and TRBJ1-4; 12 bases fit TRBD1. The DNA for the CDR3 is TGTGCCAGCAGTCGGGACAGGGGGCTAGTGGGTGAAAAACTGTTTTTT. It translates to CASSRDRGLVGEKLFF. The whole variable domain, remainder taken from reference TRBV7-9 and TRBJ1-4, is DTGVSQNPRHKITKRGQNVTFRCDPISEHNRLYWYRQTLGQGPEFLTYFQNEAQLEKSRLLSDRFSAERPKGSFSTLEIQRTEQGDSAMYLCASSRDRGLVGEKLFFGSGTQLSVL.